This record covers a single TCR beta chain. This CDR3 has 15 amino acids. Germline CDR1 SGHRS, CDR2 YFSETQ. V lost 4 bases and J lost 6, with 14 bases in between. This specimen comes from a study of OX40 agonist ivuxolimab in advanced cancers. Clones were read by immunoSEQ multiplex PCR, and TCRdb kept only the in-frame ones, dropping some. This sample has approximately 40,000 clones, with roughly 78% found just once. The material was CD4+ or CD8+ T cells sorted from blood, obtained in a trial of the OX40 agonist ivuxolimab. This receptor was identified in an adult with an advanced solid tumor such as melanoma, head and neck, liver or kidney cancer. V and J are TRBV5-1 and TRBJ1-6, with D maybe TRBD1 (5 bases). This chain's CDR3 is CASSVAGTVNSPLHF. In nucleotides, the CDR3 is TGCGCCAGCAGCGTAGCCGGGACGGTTAATTCACCCCTCCACTTT.